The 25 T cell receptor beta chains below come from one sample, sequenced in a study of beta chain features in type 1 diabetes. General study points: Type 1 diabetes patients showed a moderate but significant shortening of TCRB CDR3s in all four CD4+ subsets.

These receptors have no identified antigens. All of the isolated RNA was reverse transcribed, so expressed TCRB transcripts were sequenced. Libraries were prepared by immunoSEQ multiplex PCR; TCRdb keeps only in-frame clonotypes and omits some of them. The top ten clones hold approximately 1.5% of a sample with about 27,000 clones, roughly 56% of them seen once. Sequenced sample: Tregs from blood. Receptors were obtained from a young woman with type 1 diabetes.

CDR3 sequence reads: CASSPRMTSGRGDTQYF. The CDR3, as DNA: TGTGCCAGCAGCCCGAGAATGACTAGCGGGAGGGGAGATACGCAGTATTTT. The chain employs TRBV7-8 and TRBJ2-3; 14 bases match TRBD2. This CDR3 has 17 amino acids. Germline CDR1 and CDR2: SGHVS and FQNEAQ. The trim removed 5 bases at V and 5 bases at J, leaving 9 bases unmatched.

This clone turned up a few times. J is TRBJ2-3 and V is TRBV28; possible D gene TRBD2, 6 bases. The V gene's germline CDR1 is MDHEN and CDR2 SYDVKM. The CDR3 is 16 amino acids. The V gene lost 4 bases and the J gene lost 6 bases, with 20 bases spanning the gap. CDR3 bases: TGTGCCAGCAGTTCCAGTTTTGGAGGGCCATGGGATACGCAGTATTTT. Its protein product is CASSSSFGGPWDTQYF.

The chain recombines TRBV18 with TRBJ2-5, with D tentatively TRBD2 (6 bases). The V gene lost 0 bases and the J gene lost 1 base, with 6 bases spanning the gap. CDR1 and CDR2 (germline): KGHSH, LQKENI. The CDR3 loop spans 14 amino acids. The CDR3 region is CASSPPSGQETQYF. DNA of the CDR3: TGTGCCAGCTCACCACCTAGCGGCCAAGAGACCCAGTACTTC.

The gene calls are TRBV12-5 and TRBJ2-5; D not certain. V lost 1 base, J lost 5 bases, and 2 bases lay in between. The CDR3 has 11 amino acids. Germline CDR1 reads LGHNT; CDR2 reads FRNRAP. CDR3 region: CASGLAETQYF. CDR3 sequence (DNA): TGTGCTAGTGGTTTGGCGGAGACCCAGTACTTC.

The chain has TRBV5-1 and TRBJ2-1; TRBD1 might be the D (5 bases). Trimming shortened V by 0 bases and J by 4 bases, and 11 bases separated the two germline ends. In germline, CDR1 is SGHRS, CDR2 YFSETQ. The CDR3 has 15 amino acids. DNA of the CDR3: TGCGCCAGCAGCTTGGGACAGACAAGTTACAATGAGCAGTTCTTC. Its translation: CASSLGQTSYNEQFF.

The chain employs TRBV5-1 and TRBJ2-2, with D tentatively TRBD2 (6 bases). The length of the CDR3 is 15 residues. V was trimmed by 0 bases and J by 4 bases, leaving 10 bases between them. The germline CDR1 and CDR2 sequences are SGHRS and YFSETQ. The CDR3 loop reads CASSLVTGGTGELFF. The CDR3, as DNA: TGCGCCAGCAGCTTGGTTACCGGGGGCACCGGGGAGCTGTTTTTT.

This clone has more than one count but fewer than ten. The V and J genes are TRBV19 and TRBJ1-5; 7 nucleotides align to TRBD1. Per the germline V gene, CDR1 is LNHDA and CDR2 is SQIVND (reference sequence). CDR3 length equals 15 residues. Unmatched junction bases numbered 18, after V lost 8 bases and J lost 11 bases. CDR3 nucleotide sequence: TGTGCCAGTGACAAGGGCAGGGGGGCCCTCGGGACCCAGCATTTT. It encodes CASDKGRGALGTQHF. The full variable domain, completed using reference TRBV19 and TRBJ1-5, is DGGITQSPKYLFRKEGQNVTLSCEQNLNHDAMYWYRQDPGQGLRLIYYSQIVNDFQKGDIAEGYSVSREKKESFPLTVTSAQKNPTAFYLCASDKGRGALGTQHFGDGTRLSIL.

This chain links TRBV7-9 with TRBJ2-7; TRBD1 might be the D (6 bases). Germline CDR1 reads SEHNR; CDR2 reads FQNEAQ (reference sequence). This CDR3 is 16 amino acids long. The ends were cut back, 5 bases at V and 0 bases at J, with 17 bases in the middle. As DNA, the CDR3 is TGTGCCAGCAGCCCAACCCGACAGGTACCCTCCTACGAGCAGTACTTC. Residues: CASSPTRQVPSYEQYF.

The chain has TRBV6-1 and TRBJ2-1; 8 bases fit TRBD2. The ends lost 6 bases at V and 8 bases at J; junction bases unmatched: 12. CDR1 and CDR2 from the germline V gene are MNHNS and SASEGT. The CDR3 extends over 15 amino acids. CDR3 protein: CASRSGTRLNDEQFF. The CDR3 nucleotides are TGTGCCAGCAGGTCCGGGACTAGACTAAACGATGAGCAGTTCTTC.

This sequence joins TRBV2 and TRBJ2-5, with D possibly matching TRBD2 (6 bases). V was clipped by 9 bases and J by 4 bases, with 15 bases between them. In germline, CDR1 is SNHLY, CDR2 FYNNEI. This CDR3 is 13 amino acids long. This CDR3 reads CASYWRRGETQYF. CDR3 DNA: TGTGCCAGTTATTGGCGGAGGGGAGAGACCCAGTACTTC.

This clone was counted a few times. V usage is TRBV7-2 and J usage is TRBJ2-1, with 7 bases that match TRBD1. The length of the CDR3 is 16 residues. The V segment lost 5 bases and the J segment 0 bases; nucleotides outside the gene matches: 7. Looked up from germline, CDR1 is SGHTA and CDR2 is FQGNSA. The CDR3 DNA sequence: TGTGCCAGCAGCCCTGAGGGACAGTTCTCCTACAATGAGCAGTTCTTC. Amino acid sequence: CASSPEGQFSYNEQFF.

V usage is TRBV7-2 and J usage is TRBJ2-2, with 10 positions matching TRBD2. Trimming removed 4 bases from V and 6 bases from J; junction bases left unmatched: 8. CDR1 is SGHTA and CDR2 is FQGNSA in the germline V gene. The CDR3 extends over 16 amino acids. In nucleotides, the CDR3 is TGTGCCAGCAGCTCTTACTCGACTAGCGGGCCCGGGGAGCTGTTTTTT. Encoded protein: CASSSYSTSGPGELFF.

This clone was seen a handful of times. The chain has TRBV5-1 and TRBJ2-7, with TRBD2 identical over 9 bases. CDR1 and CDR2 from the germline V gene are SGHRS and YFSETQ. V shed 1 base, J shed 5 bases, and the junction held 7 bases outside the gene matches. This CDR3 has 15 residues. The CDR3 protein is CASSLQALAGNEQYF. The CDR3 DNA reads TGCGCCAGCAGCTTGCAGGCGCTAGCGGGAAACGAGCAGTACTTC.

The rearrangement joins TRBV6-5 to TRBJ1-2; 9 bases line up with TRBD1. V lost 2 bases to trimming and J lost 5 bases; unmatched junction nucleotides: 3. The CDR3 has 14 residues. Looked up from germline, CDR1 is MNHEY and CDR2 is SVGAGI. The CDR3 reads CASSYGTGTYGYTF. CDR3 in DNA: TGTGCCAGCAGTTACGGGACAGGGACGTATGGCTACACCTTC.

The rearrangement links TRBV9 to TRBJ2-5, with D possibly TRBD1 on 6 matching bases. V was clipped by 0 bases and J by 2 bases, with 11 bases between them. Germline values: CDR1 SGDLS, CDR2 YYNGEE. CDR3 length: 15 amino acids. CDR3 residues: CASSVVSGAQETQYF. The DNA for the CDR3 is TGTGCCAGCAGCGTAGTTTCAGGGGCACAAGAGACCCAGTACTTC.

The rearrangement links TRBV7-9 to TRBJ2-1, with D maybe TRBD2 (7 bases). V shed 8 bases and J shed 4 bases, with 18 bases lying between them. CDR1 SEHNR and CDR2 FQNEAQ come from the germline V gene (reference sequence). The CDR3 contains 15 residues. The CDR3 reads CASARGRDSYNEQFF. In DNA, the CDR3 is TGTGCCAGCGCTAGGGGGAGGGATTCATACAATGAGCAGTTCTTC.

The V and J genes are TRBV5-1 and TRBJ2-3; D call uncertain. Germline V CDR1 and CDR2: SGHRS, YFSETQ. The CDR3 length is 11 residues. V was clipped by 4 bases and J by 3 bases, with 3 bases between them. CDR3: CASSRTDTQYF. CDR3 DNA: TGCGCCAGCAGCCGGACAGATACGCAGTATTTT.

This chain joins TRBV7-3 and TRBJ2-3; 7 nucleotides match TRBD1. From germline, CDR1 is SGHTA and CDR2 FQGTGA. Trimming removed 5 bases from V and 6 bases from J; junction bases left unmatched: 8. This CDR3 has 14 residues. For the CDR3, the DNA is TGTGCCAGCAGCCAGAGGGGGCCCATGGATACGCAGTATTTT. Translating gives CASSQRGPMDTQYF.

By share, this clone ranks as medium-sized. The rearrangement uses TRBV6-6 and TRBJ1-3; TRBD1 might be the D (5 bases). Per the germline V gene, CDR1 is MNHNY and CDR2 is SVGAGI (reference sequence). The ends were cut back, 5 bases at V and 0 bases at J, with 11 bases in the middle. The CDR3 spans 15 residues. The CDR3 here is CASSPRQSSGNTIYF. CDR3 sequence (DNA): TGTGCCAGCAGTCCCCGACAGAGCTCTGGAAACACCATATATTTT.

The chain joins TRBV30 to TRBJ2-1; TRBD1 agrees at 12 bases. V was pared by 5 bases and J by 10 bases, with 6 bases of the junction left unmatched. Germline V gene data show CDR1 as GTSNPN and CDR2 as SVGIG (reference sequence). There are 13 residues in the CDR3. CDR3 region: CAWSGQGASEQFF. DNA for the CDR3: TGTGCCTGGTCGGGACAGGGGGCGTCGGAGCAGTTCTTC.

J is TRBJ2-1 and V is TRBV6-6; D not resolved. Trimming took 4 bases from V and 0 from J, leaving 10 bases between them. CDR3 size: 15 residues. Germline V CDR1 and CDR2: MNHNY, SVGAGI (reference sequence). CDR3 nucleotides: TGTGCCAGCAGTTTTGCCGCCAGCTCCTACAATGAGCAGTTCTTC. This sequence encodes CASSFAASSYNEQFF.

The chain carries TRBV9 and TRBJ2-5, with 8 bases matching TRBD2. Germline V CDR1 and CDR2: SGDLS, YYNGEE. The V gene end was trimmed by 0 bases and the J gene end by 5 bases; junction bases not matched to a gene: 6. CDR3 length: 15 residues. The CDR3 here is CASSVGSLAGETQYF. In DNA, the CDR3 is TGTGCCAGCAGCGTAGGATCGCTAGCGGGTGAGACCCAGTACTTC. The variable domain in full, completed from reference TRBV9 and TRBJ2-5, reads DSGVTQTPKHLITATGQRVTLRCSPRSGDLSVYWYQQSLDQGLQFLIQYYNGEERAKGNILERFSAQQFPDLHSELNLSSLELGDSALYFCASSVGSLAGETQYFGPGTRLLVL.

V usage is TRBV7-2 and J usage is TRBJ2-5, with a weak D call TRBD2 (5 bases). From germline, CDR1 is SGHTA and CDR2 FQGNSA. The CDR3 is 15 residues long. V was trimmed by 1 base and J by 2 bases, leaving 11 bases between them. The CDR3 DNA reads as TGTGCCAGCAGCTTAGACTGGAGCGGACAAGAGACCCAGTACTTC. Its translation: CASSLDWSGQETQYF. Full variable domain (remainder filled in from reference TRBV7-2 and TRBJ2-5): GAGVSQSPSNKVTEKGKDVELRCDPISGHTALYWYRQSLGQGLEFLIYFQGNSAPDKSGLPSDRFSAERTGGSVSTLTIQRTQQEDSAVYLCASSLDWSGQETQYFGPGTRLLVL.

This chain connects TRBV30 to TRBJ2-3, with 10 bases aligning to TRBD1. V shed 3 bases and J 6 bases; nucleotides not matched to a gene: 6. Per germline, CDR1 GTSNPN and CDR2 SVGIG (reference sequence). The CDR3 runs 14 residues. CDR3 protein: CAWRTGGAPDTQYF. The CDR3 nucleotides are TGTGCCTGGAGGACAGGGGGCGCACCCGATACGCAGTATTTT.

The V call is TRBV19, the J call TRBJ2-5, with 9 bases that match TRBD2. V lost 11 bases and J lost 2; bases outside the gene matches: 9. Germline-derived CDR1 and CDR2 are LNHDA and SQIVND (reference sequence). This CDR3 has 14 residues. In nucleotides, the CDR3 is TGTGCCTCTAAAAGGGCGGGAGGGCAAGAGACCCAGTACTTC. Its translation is CASKRAGGQETQYF.